This T cell receptor beta chain was obtained from a study of CD8 T cells in ankylosing spondylitis. Each CDR3 protein gets one entry after TCRdb re-called the 5' RACE reads with MiXCR. Of about 700,000 distinct CDR3 sequences in the sample, around 17% were seen once. Overall study results and limits: Blood of patients with ankylosing spondylitis appeared to be characterized by a TCR beta motif of 8 or 9 highly homologous variants.

This clonotype has at least ten counts. What it binds is not known. With 1 base removed from V and 4 bases from J, the gap between germline ends came to 13 bases. CDR3 size: 14 residues. Per germline, CDR1 DFQATT and CDR2 SNEGSKA (reference sequence). The rearrangement links TRBV20-1 to TRBJ2-5; perhaps D is TRBD1 or TRBD2 (6 bases each). The receptor was isolated from a male donor with ankylosing spondylitis. Sequencing input: blood, either unsorted or a sorted T cell fraction (not recorded which). CDR3 in amino acids: CSARVGGAGETQYF. The DNA of the CDR3 is TGCAGTGCTAGAGTCGGGGGCGCCGGAGAGACCCAGTACTTC.